This T cell receptor beta chain was captured by sequencing in a study of Tregs in tolerant kidney transplant recipients. The assay was immunoSEQ multiplex PCR, and TCRdb's table has in-frame clones only and misses some. The table includes 50,000 to 85,000 clones, just under 95% detected once. The CDR3 extends over 15 amino acids. In germline, CDR1 is SGHTA, CDR2 FQGTGA. With V trimmed by 0 bases and J by 0 bases, 2 bases remained unmatched. Sequencing was performed on CD8+ T cells from blood, taken before the transplant. The genes are TRBV7-3 and TRBJ2-7; 7 bases map to TRBD2. This TCR derives from a human donor who received a combined kidney and bone marrow transplant. This chain's CDR3 is CASSLTRTSSYEQYF. DNA of the CDR3: TGTGCCAGCAGCTTAACCCGGACTAGCTCCTACGAGCAGTACTTC.